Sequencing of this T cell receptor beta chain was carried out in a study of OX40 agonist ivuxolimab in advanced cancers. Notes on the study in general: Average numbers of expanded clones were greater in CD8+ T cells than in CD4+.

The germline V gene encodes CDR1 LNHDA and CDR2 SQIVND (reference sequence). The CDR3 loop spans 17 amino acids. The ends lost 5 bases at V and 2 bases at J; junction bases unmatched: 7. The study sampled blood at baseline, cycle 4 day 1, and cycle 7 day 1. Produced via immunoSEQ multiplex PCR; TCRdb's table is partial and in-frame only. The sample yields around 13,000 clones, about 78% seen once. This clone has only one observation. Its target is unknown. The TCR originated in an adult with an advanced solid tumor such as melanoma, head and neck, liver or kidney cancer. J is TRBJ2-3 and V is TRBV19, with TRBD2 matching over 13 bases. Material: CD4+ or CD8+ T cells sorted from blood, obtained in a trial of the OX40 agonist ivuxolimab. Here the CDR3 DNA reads TGTGCCAGTAGTCCCGTTACTAGCGGGAGGGTCACAGATACGCAGTATTTT. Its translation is CASSPVTSGRVTDTQYF.